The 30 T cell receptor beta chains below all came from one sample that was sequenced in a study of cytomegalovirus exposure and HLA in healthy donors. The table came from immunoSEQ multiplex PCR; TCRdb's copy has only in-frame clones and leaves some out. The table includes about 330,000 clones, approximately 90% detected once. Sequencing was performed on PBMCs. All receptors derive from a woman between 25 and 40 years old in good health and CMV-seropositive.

Here the CDR3 DNA reads TGTGCCAGCAGTTTTGGGCTCTCCTACGAGCAGTACTTC. Its translation: CASSFGLSYEQYF. The chain couples TRBV28 to TRBJ2-7; D call uncertain. Germline assignment: CDR1 MDHEN and CDR2 SYDVKM. Trimming shortened V by 3 bases and J by 0 bases, and 6 bases separated the two germline ends. The CDR3 is 13 amino acids.

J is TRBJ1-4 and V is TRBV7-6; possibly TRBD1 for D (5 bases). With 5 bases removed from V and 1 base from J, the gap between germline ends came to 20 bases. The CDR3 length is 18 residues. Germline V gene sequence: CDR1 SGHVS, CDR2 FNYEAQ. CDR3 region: CASSPTGPAFLTNEKLFF. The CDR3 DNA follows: TGTGCCAGCAGCCCCACGGGGCCTGCATTCCTAACTAATGAAAAACTGTTTTTT.

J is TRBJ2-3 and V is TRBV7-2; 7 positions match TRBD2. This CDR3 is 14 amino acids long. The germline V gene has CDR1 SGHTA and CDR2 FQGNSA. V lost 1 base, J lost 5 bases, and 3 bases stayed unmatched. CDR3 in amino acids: CASSLGGREDTQYF. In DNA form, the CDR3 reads TGTGCCAGCAGCTTAGGGGGGAGGGAAGATACGCAGTATTTT. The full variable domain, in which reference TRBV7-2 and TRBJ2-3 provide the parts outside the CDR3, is GAGVSQSPSNKVTEKGKDVELRCDPISGHTALYWYRQSLGQGLEFLIYFQGNSAPDKSGLPSDRFSAERTGGSVSTLTIQRTQQEDSAVYLCASSLGGREDTQYFGPGTRLTVL.

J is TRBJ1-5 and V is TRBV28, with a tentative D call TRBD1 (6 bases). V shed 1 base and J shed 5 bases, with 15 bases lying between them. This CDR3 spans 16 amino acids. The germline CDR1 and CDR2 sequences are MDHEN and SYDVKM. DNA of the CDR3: TGTGCCAGCAGTTTATCGCCCCCGGAGGGGGATCAGCCCCAGCATTTT. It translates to CASSLSPPEGDQPQHF.

The CDR3 nucleotides read TGTGCCAGCACTGTTTACACCGGGGAGCTGTTTTTT. Translated: CASTVYTGELFF. The chain employs TRBV5-6 and TRBJ2-2; D not certain. Germline CDR1 and CDR2: SGHDT and YYEEEE. V shed 6 bases and J shed 3 bases, with 6 bases lying between them. CDR3 size: 12 residues. The variable domain in full, with the rest retrieved from reference TRBV5-6 and TRBJ2-2, is DAGVTQSPTHLIKTRGQQVTLRCSPKSGHDTVSWYQQALGQGPQFIFQYYEEEERQRGNFPDRFSGHQFPNYSSELNVNALLLGDSALYLCASTVYTGELFFGEGSRLTVL.

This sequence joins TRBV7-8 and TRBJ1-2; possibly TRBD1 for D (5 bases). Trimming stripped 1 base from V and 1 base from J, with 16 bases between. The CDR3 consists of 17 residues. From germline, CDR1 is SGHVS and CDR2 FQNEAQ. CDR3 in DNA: TGTGCCAGCAGCTTAGTTGGGACCAGGGCTAATAACTATGGCTACACCTTC. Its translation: CASSLVGTRANNYGYTF.

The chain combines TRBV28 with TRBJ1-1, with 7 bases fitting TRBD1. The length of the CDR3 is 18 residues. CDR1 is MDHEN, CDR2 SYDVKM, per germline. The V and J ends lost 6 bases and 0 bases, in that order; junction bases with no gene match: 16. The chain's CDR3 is CASREGQPTSYMNTEAFF. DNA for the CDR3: TGTGCCAGCAGAGAGGGACAGCCGACAAGTTACATGAACACTGAAGCTTTCTTT.

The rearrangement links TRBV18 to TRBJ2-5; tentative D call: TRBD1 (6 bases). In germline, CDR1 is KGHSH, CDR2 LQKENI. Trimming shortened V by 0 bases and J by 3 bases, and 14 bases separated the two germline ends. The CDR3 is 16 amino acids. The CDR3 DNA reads TGTGCCAGCTCACCACCACGAAGGACAGAAAAAGAGACCCAGTACTTC. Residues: CASSPPRRTEKETQYF.

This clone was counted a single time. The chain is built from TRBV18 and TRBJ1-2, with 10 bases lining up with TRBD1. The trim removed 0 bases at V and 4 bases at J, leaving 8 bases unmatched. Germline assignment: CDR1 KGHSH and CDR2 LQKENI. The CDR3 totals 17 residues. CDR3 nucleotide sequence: TGTGCCAGCTCACCACCGGATTGGACAGGGGGGGGCTATGGCTACACCTTC. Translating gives CASSPPDWTGGGYGYTF.

CDR3 DNA sequence: TGTGCCAGCCGGACCCGGGGATTGAACACTGAAGCTTTCTTT. Translating gives CASRTRGLNTEAFF. The chain is built from TRBV28 and TRBJ1-1, with no clear D. Germline V gene sequence: CDR1 MDHEN, CDR2 SYDVKM. V was trimmed by 8 bases and J by 0 bases, leaving 13 bases between them. This CDR3 is built from 14 residues.

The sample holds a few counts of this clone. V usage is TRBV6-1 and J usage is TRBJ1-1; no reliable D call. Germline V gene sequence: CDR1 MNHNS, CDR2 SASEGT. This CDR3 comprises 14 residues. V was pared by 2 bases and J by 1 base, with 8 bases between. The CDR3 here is CASSEPEGNTEAFF. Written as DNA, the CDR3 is TGTGCCAGCAGTGAACCGGAGGGGAACACTGAAGCTTTCTTT.

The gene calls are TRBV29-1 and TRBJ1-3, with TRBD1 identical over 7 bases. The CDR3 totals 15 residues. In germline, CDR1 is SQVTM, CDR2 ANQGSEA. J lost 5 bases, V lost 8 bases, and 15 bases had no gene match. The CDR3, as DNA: TGCAGCCCACGTTGTGACAGGGAAAAACGAAACACCATATATTTT. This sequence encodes CSPRCDREKRNTIYF.

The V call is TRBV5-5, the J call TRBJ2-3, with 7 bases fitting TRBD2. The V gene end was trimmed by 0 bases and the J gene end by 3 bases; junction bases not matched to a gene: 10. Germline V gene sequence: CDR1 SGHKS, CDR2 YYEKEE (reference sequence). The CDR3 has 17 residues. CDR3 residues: CASSLEMGDYSTDTQYF. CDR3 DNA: TGTGCCAGCAGCTTGGAAATGGGGGACTATAGTACAGATACGCAGTATTTT.

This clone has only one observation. CDR3 sequence: CASSGILGGAYEQYF. DNA for the CDR3: TGTGCCAGCAGTGGAATTTTGGGGGGAGCGTACGAGCAGTACTTC. This chain connects TRBV25-1 to TRBJ2-7, with a tentative D call TRBD2 (6 bases). The CDR3 loop spans 15 amino acids. V dropped 4 bases and J dropped 4 bases, with 17 bases sitting between them. Germline CDR1 reads MGHDK; CDR2 reads SYGVNS.

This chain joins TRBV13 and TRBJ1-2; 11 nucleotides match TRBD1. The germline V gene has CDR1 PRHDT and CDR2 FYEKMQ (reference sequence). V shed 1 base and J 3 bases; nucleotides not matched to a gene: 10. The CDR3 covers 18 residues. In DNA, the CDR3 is TGTGCCAGCAGCTTAGCAGGACAGGGGGCGTTTTTTGACTATGGCTACACCTTC. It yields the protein CASSLAGQGAFFDYGYTF.

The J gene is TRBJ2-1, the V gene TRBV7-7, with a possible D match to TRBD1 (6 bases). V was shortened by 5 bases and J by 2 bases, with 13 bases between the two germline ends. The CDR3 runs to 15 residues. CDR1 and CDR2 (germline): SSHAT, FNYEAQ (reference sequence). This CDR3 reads CASSPVGGTYNEQFF. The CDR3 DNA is TGTGCCAGCAGCCCGGTTGGGGGCACCTACAATGAGCAGTTCTTC. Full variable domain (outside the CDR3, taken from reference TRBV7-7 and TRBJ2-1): GAGVSQSPRYKVTKRGQDVTLRCDPISSHATLYWYQQALGQGPEFLTYFNYEAQPDKSGLPSDRFSAERPEGSISTLTIQRTEQRDSAMYRCASSPVGGTYNEQFFGPGTRLTVL.

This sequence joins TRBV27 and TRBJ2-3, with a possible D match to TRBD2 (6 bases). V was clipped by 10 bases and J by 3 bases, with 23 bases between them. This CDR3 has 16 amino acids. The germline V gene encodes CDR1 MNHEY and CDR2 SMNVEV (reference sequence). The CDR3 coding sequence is TGTGCCAATTCTCCTGGGGCCGGCGGGGAGACAGATACGCAGTATTTT. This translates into CANSPGAGGETDTQYF.

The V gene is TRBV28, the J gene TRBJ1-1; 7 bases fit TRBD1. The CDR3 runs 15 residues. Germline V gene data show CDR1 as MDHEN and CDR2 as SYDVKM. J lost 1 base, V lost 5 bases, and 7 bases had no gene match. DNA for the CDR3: TGTGCCAGCAGTGAACTAGGGGGCGGGAACACTGAAGCTTTCTTT. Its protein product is CASSELGGGNTEAFF. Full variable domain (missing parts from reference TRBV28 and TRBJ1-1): DVKVTQSSRYLVKRTGEKVFLECVQDMDHENMFWYRQDPGLGLRLIYFSYDVKMKEKGDIPEGYSVSREKKERFSLILESASTNQTSMYLCASSELGGGNTEAFFGQGTRLTVV.

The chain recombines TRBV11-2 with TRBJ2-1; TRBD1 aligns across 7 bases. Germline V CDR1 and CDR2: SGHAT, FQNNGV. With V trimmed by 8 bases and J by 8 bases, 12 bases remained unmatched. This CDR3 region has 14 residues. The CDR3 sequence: CASGGQVPFDEQFF. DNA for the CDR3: TGTGCCAGCGGAGGACAGGTCCCCTTCGATGAGCAGTTCTTC.

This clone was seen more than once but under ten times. CDR3 coding DNA: TGTGCCAGCAGTGAACGACAGGGCCCTCGTGTCCATGAGCAGTTCTTC. Protein sequence: CASSERQGPRVHEQFF. The chain carries TRBV6-1 and TRBJ2-1; TRBD1 matches 7 bases. The CDR3 extends over 16 amino acids. Germline trimming cut 2 bases from V and 8 bases from J; bases unmatched to any gene: 12. CDR1 MNHNS and CDR2 SASEGT come from the germline V gene.

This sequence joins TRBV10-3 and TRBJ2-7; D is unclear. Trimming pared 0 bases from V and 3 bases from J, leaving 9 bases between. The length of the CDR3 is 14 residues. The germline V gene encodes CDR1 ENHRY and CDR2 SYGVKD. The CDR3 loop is CAISESTVLYEQYF. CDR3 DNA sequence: TGTGCCATCAGTGAGTCGACCGTCCTCTACGAGCAGTACTTC.

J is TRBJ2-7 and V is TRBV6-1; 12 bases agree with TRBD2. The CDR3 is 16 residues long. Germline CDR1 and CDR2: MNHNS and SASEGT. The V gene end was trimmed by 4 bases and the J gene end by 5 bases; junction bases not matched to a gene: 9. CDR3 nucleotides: TGTGCCAGCAGTGGGCTAGCGGGGGGGCCCGTACACGAGCAGTACTTC. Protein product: CASSGLAGGPVHEQYF.

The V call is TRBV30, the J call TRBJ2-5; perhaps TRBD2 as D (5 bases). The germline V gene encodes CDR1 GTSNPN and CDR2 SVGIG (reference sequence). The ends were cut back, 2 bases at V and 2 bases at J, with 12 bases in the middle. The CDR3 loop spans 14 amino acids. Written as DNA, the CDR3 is TGTGCCTGGAGTTCATCTAGCAAACAAGAGACCCAGTACTTC. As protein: CAWSSSSKQETQYF.

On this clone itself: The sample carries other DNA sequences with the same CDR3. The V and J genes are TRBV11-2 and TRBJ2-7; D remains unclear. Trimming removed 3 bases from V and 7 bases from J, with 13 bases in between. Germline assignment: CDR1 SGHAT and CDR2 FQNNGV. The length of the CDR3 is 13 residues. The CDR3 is CASSLAPLYEQYF. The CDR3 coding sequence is TGTGCCAGCAGCTTGGCCCCCTTATATGAGCAGTACTTC.

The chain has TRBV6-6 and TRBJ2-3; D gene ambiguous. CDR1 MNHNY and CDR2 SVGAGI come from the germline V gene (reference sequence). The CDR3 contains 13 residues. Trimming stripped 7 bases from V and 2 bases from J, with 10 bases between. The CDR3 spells CASMLVPTDTQYF. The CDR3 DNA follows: TGTGCCAGCATGCTAGTCCCCACAGATACGCAGTATTTT.

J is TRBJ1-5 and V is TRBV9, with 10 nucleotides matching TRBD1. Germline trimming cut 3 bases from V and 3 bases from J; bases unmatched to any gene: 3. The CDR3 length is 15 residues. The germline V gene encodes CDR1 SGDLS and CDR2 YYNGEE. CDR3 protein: CASSGTGGANQPQHF. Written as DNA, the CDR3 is TGTGCCAGCAGCGGGACAGGGGGGGCCAATCAGCCCCAGCATTTT.

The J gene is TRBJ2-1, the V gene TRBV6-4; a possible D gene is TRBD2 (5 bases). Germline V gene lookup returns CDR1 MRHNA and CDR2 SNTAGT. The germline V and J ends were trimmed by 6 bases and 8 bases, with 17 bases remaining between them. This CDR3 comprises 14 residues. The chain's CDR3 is CASSAGGGGYEQFF. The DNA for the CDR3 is TGTGCCAGCAGCGCCGGAGGCGGTGGGTATGAGCAGTTCTTC.

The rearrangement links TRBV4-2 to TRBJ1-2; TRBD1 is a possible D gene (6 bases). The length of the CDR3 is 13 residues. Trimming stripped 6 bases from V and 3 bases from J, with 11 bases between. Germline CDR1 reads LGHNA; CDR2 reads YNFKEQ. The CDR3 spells CASSPHRDYGYTF. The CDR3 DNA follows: TGTGCCAGCAGTCCACACAGGGACTATGGCTACACCTTC.

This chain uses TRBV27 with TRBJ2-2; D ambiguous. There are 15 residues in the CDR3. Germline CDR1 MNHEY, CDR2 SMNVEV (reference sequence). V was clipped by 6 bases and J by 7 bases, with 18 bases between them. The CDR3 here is CASSPRYLRSGELFF. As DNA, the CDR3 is TGTGCCAGCAGCCCCCGCTACCTTAGGAGCGGGGAGCTGTTTTTT.

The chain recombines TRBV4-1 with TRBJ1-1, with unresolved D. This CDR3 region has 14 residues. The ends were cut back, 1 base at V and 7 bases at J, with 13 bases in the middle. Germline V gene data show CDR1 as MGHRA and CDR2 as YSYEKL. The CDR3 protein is CASSQAQEGGEAFF. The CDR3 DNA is TGCGCCAGCAGCCAAGCCCAAGAGGGAGGTGAAGCTTTCTTT.